This TCR beta chain is from a study of control samples from healthy donors and cancer patients. Trimming removed 4 bases from V and 5 bases from J, with 10 bases in between. The germline V gene encodes CDR1 SGHRS and CDR2 YFSETQ. The CDR3 loop spans 13 amino acids. Produced via immunoSEQ multiplex PCR; TCRdb's table is partial and in-frame only. The table includes about 18,000 clones, 80% to 85% detected once. The chain has TRBV5-1 and TRBJ2-1; TRBD2 might be the D (5 bases). Sequences were obtained from PBMCs. This clonotype was obtained from a woman in her 70s with lung cancer. As DNA, the CDR3 is TGCGCCAGCAGCCTCGGGATAAACAATGAGCAGTTCTTC. Translated, it gives CASSLGINNEQFF.